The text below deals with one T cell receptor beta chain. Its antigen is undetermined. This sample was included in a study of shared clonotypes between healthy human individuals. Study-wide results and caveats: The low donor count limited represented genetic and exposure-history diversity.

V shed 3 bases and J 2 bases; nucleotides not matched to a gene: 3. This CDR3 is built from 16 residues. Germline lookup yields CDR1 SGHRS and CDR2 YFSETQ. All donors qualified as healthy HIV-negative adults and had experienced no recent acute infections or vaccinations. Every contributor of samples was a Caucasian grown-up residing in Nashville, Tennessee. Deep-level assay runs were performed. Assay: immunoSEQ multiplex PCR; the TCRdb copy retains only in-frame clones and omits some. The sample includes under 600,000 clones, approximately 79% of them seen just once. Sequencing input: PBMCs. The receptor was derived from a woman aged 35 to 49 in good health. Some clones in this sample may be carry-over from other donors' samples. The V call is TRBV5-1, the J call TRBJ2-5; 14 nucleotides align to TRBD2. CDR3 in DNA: TGCGCCAGCAGCTCGGGACTAGCGGGAGTGCAAGAGACCCAGTACTTC. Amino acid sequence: CASSSGLAGVQETQYF.